This TCR beta chain was recovered during a study of cytomegalovirus exposure and HLA in healthy donors. About the study: A later analysis reported the 90 to 150 validation repertoires used the same platform as the roughly 700 first-cohort repertoires. Study results and caveats: In vitro assays verified that three CMV-associated chains recognized CMV antigens specifically. TCR clusters originating in the first cohort tended to co-occur in the approximately 120 validation repertoires, according to a later analysis.

Germline loops: CDR1 MGHDK, CDR2 SYGVNS. The CDR3 covers 12 residues. V lost 8 bases, J lost 7 bases, and 12 bases lay in between. A single count supports this clone. The antigen is not known. The method was immunoSEQ multiplex PCR; TCRdb's version includes in-frame clones alone and lacks a portion of them. The data hold about 280,000 clones, with approximately 90% observed a single time. The chain carries TRBV25-1 and TRBJ2-1; weak D call: TRBD1 (6 bases). Source material: PBMCs. This receptor was taken from a woman aged 18 to 35 in good health and CMV-seronegative. CDR3 amino acids: CASQYQGNEQFF. The CDR3, as DNA: TGTGCCAGCCAATACCAGGGGAATGAGCAGTTCTTC.